These 30 T cell receptor beta chains were all obtained from the same sample, sequenced in a study of T cells in women clearing cervical HPV infection. Generated by immunoSEQ multiplex PCR, the TCRdb table keeps only in-frame clones and is missing some. Recorded here are some 40,000 clones; the top ten clones represent 0.95% to 1.5%. The specimen was blood buffy coat. All receptors come from a woman between 18 and 70 years old with a cervical HPV16 infection that either progressed to CIN3+ or cleared (not recorded which).

Worth noting for this clone: Read coverage stops 3 residues before the CDR3 terminus; the germline J gene supplies the remainder. The chain joins TRBV4-2 to TRBJ1-6; D possibly corresponds to TRBD1 (6 bases). The CDR3 contains 16 residues. V gave up 4 bases and J gave up 5 bases, with 15 bases separating them. Per the germline V gene, CDR1 is LGHNA and CDR2 is YNFKEQ. CDR3 sequence reads: CASSPPPGQNNSPLHF. The part of the CDR3 DNA that was read is TGTGCCAGCAGCCCACCCCCCGGACAGAATAATTCACCC.

Note on this clone: The CDR3 goes on 3 residues after the read ends, and that part is filled in from the germline J gene. The chain uses TRBV30 and TRBJ1-1; no firm D call. This CDR3 has 11 amino acids. CDR1 is GTSNPN, CDR2 SVGIG, per germline (reference sequence). Trimming removed 4 bases at V and 1 base at J, with 4 bases between. CDR3 sequence reads: CAWTRNTEAFF. CDR3 DNA, as far as it was read: TGTGCCTGGACCCGGAACACTGAA. Complete variable domain (other parts from reference TRBV30 and TRBJ1-1): SQTIHQWPATLVQPVGSPLSLECTVEGTSNPNLYWYRQAAGRGLQLLFYSVGIGQISSEVPQNLSASRPQDRQFILSSKKLLLSDSGFYLCAWTRNTEAFFGQGTRLTVV.

The CDR3 loop is CASHQGAYEQFF. Partial CDR3 DNA: TGTGCCAGTCACCAGGGGGCCTATGAG. The chain is built from TRBV2 and TRBJ2-1; TRBD1 aligns across 8 bases. Coverage ceases 3 residues before the CDR3 finishes, and the germline J gene fills in the end. Germline CDR1 reads SNHLY; CDR2 reads FYNNEI. The length of the CDR3 is 12 residues. Trimming at V came to 9 bases and at J to 8 bases, leaving 6 bases not matched to a gene.

Note on this clone: The missing CDR3 end, 3 residues past where the read stops, is filled in from the germline J gene. The chain recombines TRBV20-1 with TRBJ2-7; D might be TRBD2 (7 bases). Trimming pared 6 bases from V and 1 base from J, leaving 13 bases between. The germline gives CDR1 DFQATT, CDR2 SNEGSKA (reference sequence). The CDR3 sequence is 13 residues long. This chain's CDR3 is CSAGGRESYEQYF. Partial CDR3 DNA: TGCAGTGCGGGGGGGCGGGAGTCCTACGAG.

Incomplete CDR3 DNA: TGTGCCTGGATTATACAGGGGGCCGGCACAGATACG. This encodes CAWIIQGAGTDT. The whole CDR3 sequence reads CAWIIQGAGTDTQYF. V is TRBV30 and J is TRBJ2-3; 9 bases are shared with TRBD1. The DNA ends 3 residues before the CDR3 does, and the rest of the CDR3 is filled in from the germline J gene. V lost 4 bases, J lost 1 base, and 6 bases stayed unmatched. The CDR3 is made up of 15 amino acids. From germline, CDR1 is GTSNPN and CDR2 SVGIG (reference sequence). The full variable domain, with the rest looked up from reference TRBV30 and TRBJ2-3, is SQTIHQWPATLVQPVGSPLSLECTVEGTSNPNLYWYRQAAGRGLQLLFYSVGIGQISSEVPQNLSASRPQDRQFILSSKKLLLSDSGFYLCAWIIQGAGTDTQYFGPGTRLTVL.

By frequency, this clone is medium-sized. Read sequence stops 3 residues before the CDR3 end, and the germline J gene provides the missing end. The chain is built from TRBV7-9 and TRBJ1-4, with D maybe TRBD1 (5 bases). The CDR3 covers 12 residues. Germline V gives CDR1 SEHNR, CDR2 FQNEAQ (reference sequence). V was cut by 8 bases and J by 8 bases, with 12 bases left in between. The CDR3 is CASLAGDEKLFF. The CDR3 bases that were read are TGTGCCAGCCTGGCGGGGGACGAAAAA.

Comments on this clone: The read halts 3 residues ahead of the CDR3 end, with the missing end drawn from the germline J gene. Other DNA sequences from this sample encode an identical CDR3 as well. The gene calls are TRBV2 and TRBJ1-6, with D possibly being TRBD1 (6 bases). This CDR3 contains 15 residues. The germline V gene has CDR1 SNHLY and CDR2 FYNNEI. The V end lost 6 bases, the J end lost 5 bases, and 14 bases lay between the germline ends. CDR3 loop: CASSYRAQDNSPLHF. Incomplete CDR3 DNA: TGTGCCAGCAGCTACAGGGCACAGGATAATTCACCC.

On this clone itself: The read terminates 3 residues ahead of where the CDR3 ends, so the germline J gene completes it. The chain employs TRBV10-1 and TRBJ1-6; TRBD1 is a possible D gene (5 bases). The V end lost 5 bases, the J end lost 7 bases, and 15 bases lay between the germline ends. Per the germline V gene, CDR1 is WNHNN and CDR2 is SYGVQD (reference sequence). The CDR3 loop spans 15 amino acids. Partial CDR3 DNA: TGCGCCAGCAGTCAAACAACAGGAGGGAATTCACCC. The encoded protein is CASSQTTGGNSP. The entire CDR3 sequence reads CASSQTTGGNSPLHF.

Concerning this clone: The CDR3 end lies 3 residues beyond the end of the read and is filled in from the germline J gene. V gene TRBV5-1 combines with J gene TRBJ1-6; no definite D call. The CDR3 is 15 amino acids. Trimming took off 0 bases at V and 5 bases at J, with 9 bases between the two ends. Germline values: CDR1 SGHRS, CDR2 YFSETQ. The chain's CDR3 is CASSLEGRDNSPLHF. CDR3 DNA, as far as it was read: TGCGCCAGCAGCTTGGAGGGTAGGGATAATTCACCC.

In the case of this clone: The read finishes 3 residues shy of the CDR3 end, and the germline J gene is used to complete it. J is TRBJ1-3 and V is TRBV29-1; weak D call: TRBD1 (5 bases). The CDR3 is 13 amino acids. The V and J ends lost 7 bases and 7 bases respectively, with 17 bases between them. Germline V gene lookup returns CDR1 SQVTM and CDR2 ANQGSEA. CDR3 sequence: CSAVPRVSNTIYF. CDR3 bases read: TGCAGCGCCGTCCCCAGGGTGTCGAACACC. The entire variable domain, with the rest obtained from reference TRBV29-1 and TRBJ1-3, is as follows: SAVISQKPSRDICQRGTSLTIQCQVDSQVTMMFWYRQQPGQSLTLIATANQGSEATYESGFVIDKFPISRPNLTFSTLTVSNMSPEDSSIYLCSAVPRVSNTIYFGEGSWLTVV.

Turning to this clone: The missing CDR3 end, 3 residues past where the read stops, is filled in from the germline J gene. The chain has TRBV30 and TRBJ1-1, with TRBD1 as a possible D gene (5 bases). This CDR3 contains 13 residues. V lost 2 bases to trimming and J lost 5 bases, with 12 bases between them. Germline V gives CDR1 GTSNPN, CDR2 SVGIG (reference sequence). Here the CDR3 reads CAWSLTKGTEAFF. The sequenced part of the CDR3 DNA is TGTGCCTGGAGTTTAACAAAGGGGACTGAA.

On this clone itself: From the germline J gene comes the end of the CDR3, since the read stops 3 residues before it. The chain links TRBV11-2 to TRBJ1-1; possible D gene TRBD1, 5 bases. Trimming removed 1 base at V and 0 bases at J, with 9 bases between. Germline V gene lookup returns CDR1 SGHAT and CDR2 FQNNGV. This CDR3 has 15 residues. The CDR3 bases that were read are TGTGCCAGCAGCTTAGTTCCAGGGATGAACACTGAA. Translated, it gives CASSLVPGMNTE. The entire CDR3 reads CASSLVPGMNTEAFF.

Note on this clone: The CDR3 end is not reached by the read, which stops 3 residues before it; the germline J gene fills it in. This rearrangement joins TRBV7-2 to TRBJ1-1, with no clear D. The CDR3 has 13 residues. Germline CDR1 SGHTA, CDR2 FQGNSA. Deletions cut 4 bases from V and 1 base from J, with 7 bases between. The covered CDR3 bases are TGTGCCAGCAGCTCCCAGGAGAACACTGAA. Protein sequence: CASSSQENTE. The full CDR3 is CASSSQENTEAFF.

Worth noting for this clone: The read gets to within 3 residues of the CDR3 end, and the germline J gene fills in the rest. The chain has TRBV18 and TRBJ2-3; 8 bases match TRBD1. The length of the CDR3 is 17 residues. CDR1 and CDR2 (germline): KGHSH, LQKENI. The part of the CDR3 DNA that was read is TGTGCCAGCTCACCCTCAGGGGGCGCGGGTAGCAATCAGCCG. Amino acids: CASSPSGGAGSNQP. The full CDR3 is CASSPSGGAGSNQPQYF.

The CDR3 protein is CASSYLRQGAGNTEAFF. The sequenced part of the CDR3 DNA is TGTGCCAGCAGTTACTTAAGACAGGGGGCAGGGAACACTGAA. This rearrangement joins TRBV6-2 or TRBV6-3 to TRBJ1-1; 10 nucleotides line up with TRBD1. The read comes to an end 3 residues before the CDR3 does, leaving the germline J gene to fill in the end. From germline, CDR1 is MNHEY and CDR2 SVGEGT. Trimming removed 1 base from V and 1 base from J; junction bases left unmatched: 6. There are 17 residues in the CDR3.

About this clone: Coverage ceases 3 residues before the CDR3 finishes, and the germline J gene fills in the end. The chain joins TRBV28 to TRBJ2-7; weak D call: TRBD2 (6 bases). Germline CDR1 MDHEN, CDR2 SYDVKM. V was pared by 4 bases and J by 4 bases, with 8 bases between. The CDR3 has 12 amino acids. The CDR3 bases that were read are TGTGCCAGCAGTTGGGGGGAATACGAG. Its translation: CASSWGEYE. The whole CDR3 sequence reads CASSWGEYEQYF.

Regarding this clone: The observed sequence ends 3 residues before the CDR3 terminus, with the missing tail filled in from the germline J gene. Within the sample, other DNA sequences also encode this same CDR3. J is TRBJ1-3 and V is TRBV7-6; weak D call: TRBD1 (5 bases). CDR1 is SGHVS, CDR2 FNYEAQ, per germline. The CDR3 consists of 15 residues. Trimming shortened V by 5 bases and J by 0 bases, and 11 bases separated the two germline ends. Here the CDR3 reads CASSRDWSSGNTIYF. Incomplete CDR3 DNA: TGTGCCAGCAGCCGGGACTGGAGCTCTGGAAACACC.

As regards this clone: Read coverage stops 3 residues before the CDR3 terminus; the germline J gene supplies the remainder. V gene TRBV19 combines with J gene TRBJ1-1, with D possibly TRBD1 on 5 matching bases. The CDR3 runs 13 residues. Germline V gene sequence: CDR1 LNHDA, CDR2 SQIVND (reference sequence). The CDR3 reads CASSMDSGDRAFF. The covered CDR3 bases are TGTGCCAGTAGTATGGATTCGGGGGATCGA.

With regard to this clone: The read terminates 3 residues ahead of where the CDR3 ends, so the germline J gene completes it. V gene TRBV11-1 combines with J gene TRBJ2-2, with a possible D match to TRBD2 (5 bases). Between the trimmed V and J ends, which lost 5 bases and 2 bases, there was a span of 12 bases. The V gene's germline CDR1 is SGHAT and CDR2 FQDESV (reference sequence). The CDR3 loop spans 15 amino acids. The covered CDR3 bases are TGTGCCAGCAGCACGGCGGGCAGTAACACCGGGGAG. Translated, it gives CASSTAGSNTGE. In full, the CDR3 is CASSTAGSNTGELFF.

CDR3 bases read: TGTGCCAGTAGCCACCAGGGAAGGTTGGCAGATACG. This translates into CASSHQGRLADT. In full, the CDR3 reads CASSHQGRLADTQYF. The chain is built from TRBV19 and TRBJ2-3; maybe TRBD1 (5 bases). The read comes to an end 3 residues before the CDR3 does, leaving the germline J gene to fill in the end. Trimming left V 6 bases short and J 4 bases short, with 17 bases between. The germline gives CDR1 LNHDA, CDR2 SQIVND (reference sequence). The CDR3 covers 15 residues. The entire variable domain, with the rest obtained from reference TRBV19 and TRBJ2-3, is as follows: DGGITQSPKYLFRKEGQNVTLSCEQNLNHDAMYWYRQDPGQGLRLIYYSQIVNDFQKGDIAEGYSVSREKKESFPLTVTSAQKNPTAFYLCASSHQGRLADTQYFGPGTRLTVL.

Note on this clone: The sequenced fragment ends 3 residues before the CDR3 boundary, so the rest is inferred from the germline J gene. The chain is built from TRBV30 and TRBJ2-7; 9 nucleotides agree with TRBD1. J gave up 3 bases and V 5 bases, and 5 bases lay outside the gene matches. Germline V gene data show CDR1 as GTSNPN and CDR2 as SVGIG (reference sequence). The CDR3 totals 13 residues. This CDR3 is CAWERDRDYEQYF. Incomplete CDR3 DNA: TGTGCCTGGGAAAGGGACAGGGACTACGAG.

Comments on this clone: With the read ending 3 residues before the CDR3 end, the germline J gene is used to fill in that end. The chain couples TRBV10-1 to TRBJ2-5, with 14 bases identical to TRBD2. CDR3 size: 18 residues. V gave up 3 bases and J gave up 3 bases; unmatched junction bases: 9. Germline CDR1 WNHNN, CDR2 SYGVQD (reference sequence). The CDR3 here is CASSERLPGLAGEETQYF. CDR3 DNA, as far as it was read: TGCGCCAGCAGTGAAAGGTTACCGGGACTAGCGGGAGAAGAGACC.

This clone is labeled medium-sized (0.01 to 0.1%) based on frequency. The missing CDR3 end, 3 residues past where the read stops, is filled in from the germline J gene. The chain employs TRBV5-1 and TRBJ2-2; tentatively, D is TRBD2 (6 bases). V lost 5 bases, J lost 6 bases, and 14 bases lay in between. CDR1 and CDR2 (germline): SGHRS, YFSETQ. There are 14 residues in the CDR3. The CDR3 protein is CASRVGGGSGELFF. CDR3 DNA (partial): TGCGCCAGCAGGGTCGGGGGAGGATCCGGGGAG. The whole variable domain, filled in from reference TRBV5-1 and TRBJ2-2, reads KAGVTQTPRYLIKTRGQQVTLSCSPISGHRSVSWYQQTPGQGLQFLFEYFSETQRNKGNFPGRFSGRQFSNSRSEMNVSTLELGDSALYLCASRVGGGSGELFFGEGSRLTVL.

Comment on this clone: The sequenced fragment ends 3 residues before the CDR3 boundary, so the rest is inferred from the germline J gene. The chain uses TRBV12-5 and TRBJ1-6; D is perhaps TRBD1 (5 bases). V lost 9 bases, J lost 10 bases, and 19 bases lay in between. CDR1 and CDR2 from the germline V gene are LGHNT and FRNRAP. This CDR3 has 14 amino acids. The CDR3 DNA, read in part, is TGTGCTAGCGGCATAGAGGGGATGGAGTCACCC. It specifies CASGIEGMESP. The entire CDR3 is CASGIEGMESPLHF.

Notes on this clone: The read gets to within 3 residues of the CDR3 end, and the germline J gene fills in the rest. This chain links TRBV12-3 or TRBV12-4 with TRBJ2-1; TRBD2 matches at 12 bases. With 5 bases clipped from V and 7 bases from J, the junction kept 9 bases outside the gene matches. The CDR3 extends over 16 amino acids. CDR3 protein: CASSPRASGGANEQFF. CDR3 DNA (partial): TGTGCCAGCAGTCCCCGGGCTAGCGGGGGGGCTAATGAG.

As to this clone: Read coverage stops 3 residues before the CDR3 terminus; the germline J gene supplies the remainder. This chain links TRBV5-8 with TRBJ2-3; 8 nucleotides match TRBD1. Trimming took 0 bases from V and 2 from J; bases not matched to a gene: 2. From germline, CDR1 is SGHTS and CDR2 YDEGEE. The CDR3 contains 15 residues. The CDR3 sequence is CASSLGQGPTDTQYF. The DNA read from the CDR3 is TGTGCCAGCAGCTTGGGACAGGGGCCCACAGATACG. The variable domain in full, completed from reference TRBV5-8 and TRBJ2-3, reads EAGVTQSPTHLIKTRGQQATLRCSPISGHTSVYWYQQALGLGLQFLLWYDEGEERNRGNFPPRFSGRQFPNYSSELNVNALELEDSALYLCASSLGQGPTDTQYFGPGTRLTVL.

Regarding this clone: The read finishes 3 residues shy of the CDR3 end, and the germline J gene is used to complete it. V is TRBV5-5 and J is TRBJ2-7; 7 bases align to TRBD1. The germline V gene encodes CDR1 SGHKS and CDR2 YYEKEE (reference sequence). The V segment lost 4 bases and the J segment 4 bases; nucleotides outside the gene matches: 8. There are 14 residues in the CDR3. The CDR3: CASSLTGTAYEQYF. CDR3 DNA, as far as it was read: TGTGCCAGCAGCCTTACCGGGACAGCTTACGAG. Using reference TRBV5-5 and TRBJ2-7 for the parts outside the CDR3, the full variable domain is DAGVTQSPTHLIKTRGQQVTLRCSPISGHKSVSWYQQVLGQGPQFIFQYYEKEERGRGNFPDRFSARQFPNYSSELNVNALLLGDSALYLCASSLTGTAYEQYFGPGTRLTVT.

The CDR3 loop is CASSMGTGANYGQYF. CDR3 bases read: TGTGCCAGTAGTATGGGGACAGGGGCTAACTATGGT. The chain links TRBV19 to TRBJ2-4; 10 bases fit TRBD1. The read finishes 3 residues shy of the CDR3 end, and the germline J gene is used to complete it. Germline V gives CDR1 LNHDA, CDR2 SQIVND (reference sequence). CDR3 length equals 15 residues.

Regarding this clone: Read coverage stops 3 residues before the CDR3 terminus; the germline J gene supplies the remainder. The chain is built from TRBV7-2 and TRBJ2-3, with D possibly TRBD1 on 5 matching bases. This CDR3 region has 15 residues. Trimming cost V 2 bases and J 5 bases, with 14 bases left between them. Germline V gene data show CDR1 as SGHTA and CDR2 as FQGNSA. The CDR3 is CASSLKGIIGDTQYF. The CDR3 DNA, read in part, is TGTGCCAGCAGCTTAAAGGGGATCATCGGAGATACG.

Notes on this clone: The read ends 3 residues early relative to the CDR3; the germline J gene fills the gap. This chain connects TRBV18 to TRBJ2-2, with 9 bases aligning to TRBD1. The germline gives CDR1 KGHSH, CDR2 LQKENI. This CDR3 contains 14 residues. The sequenced CDR3 bases are TGTGCCAGCTCACCAGGGACAGGGTATGAAAAG. Its protein is CASSPGTGYEK. The CDR3 in full is CASSPGTGYEKLFF. The whole variable domain, remainder taken from reference TRBV18 and TRBJ2-2, is NAGVMQNPRHLVRRRGQEARLRCSPMKGHSHVYWYRQLPEEGLKFMVYLQKENIIDESGMPKERFSAEFPKEGPSILRIQQVVRGDSAAYFCASSPGTGYEKLFFGEGSRLTVL.